Following are 23 T cell receptor beta chains from one sample sequenced in a study of blood T cell repertoires in COVID-19. The data were produced by immunoSEQ multiplex PCR, yet TCRdb's version contains in-frame clones alone and is incomplete. In the table there are 100,000 to 120,000 clones, 88% of which are singletons. The specimen was peripheral blood. The receptors stem from a human donor in a cohort sampled during active COVID-19.

CDR3 residues: CASSLTGTSDYNEQFF. CDR3 bases: TGTGCCAGCAGCCTGACAGGGACTAGCGATTACAATGAGCAGTTCTTC. The rearrangement joins TRBV9 to TRBJ2-1; TRBD2 agrees at 10 bases. Looked up from germline, CDR1 is SGDLS and CDR2 is YYNGEE. The CDR3 consists of 16 residues. V shed 4 bases and J 4 bases; nucleotides not matched to a gene: 8. Supplemented by reference TRBV9 and TRBJ2-1, the full variable domain reads DSGVTQTPKHLITATGQRVTLRCSPRSGDLSVYWYQQSLDQGLQFLIQYYNGEERAKGNILERFSAQQFPDLHSELNLSSLELGDSALYFCASSLTGTSDYNEQFFGPGTRLTVL.

In its sample, this clone was seen once. The chain is built from TRBV25-1 and TRBJ2-3; perhaps TRBD2 as D (5 bases). The CDR3 totals 14 residues. V lost 3 bases, J lost 1 base, and 8 bases lay in between. Germline CDR1 and CDR2: MGHDK and SYGVNS. The CDR3 DNA is TGTGCCAGCAGTGACGGGATAGGCACAGATACGCAGTATTTT. Amino acid sequence: CASSDGIGTDTQYF.

The V and J genes are TRBV7-6 and TRBJ1-1; 8 bases agree with TRBD1. With V trimmed by 0 bases and J by 0 bases, 3 bases remained unmatched. Germline V gene lookup returns CDR1 SGHVS and CDR2 FNYEAQ. The CDR3 is made up of 16 amino acids. The CDR3 DNA is TGTGCCAGCAGCTTAGCGACAGGGGCCGTGAACACTGAAGCTTTCTTT. It yields the protein CASSLATGAVNTEAFF.

The chain employs TRBV6-5 and TRBJ1-4; 10 nucleotides match TRBD1. With V trimmed by 5 bases and J by 4 bases, 4 bases remained unmatched. In germline, CDR1 is MNHEY, CDR2 SVGAGI. CDR3 length: 15 amino acids. CDR3 in DNA: TGTGCCAGCAGTAGGACAGGGGGGCTTAATGAAAAACTGTTTTTT. Its protein product is CASSRTGGLNEKLFF.

Concerning this clone itself: A junction boundary mismatches the germline segment, possibly from a read error. The rearrangement links TRBV7-7 to TRBJ2-5, with 8 positions matching TRBD2. The length of the CDR3 is 16 residues. Germline values: CDR1 SSHAT, CDR2 FNYEAQ (reference sequence). This CDR3 is CASSLARRGGGETQYF. As DNA, the CDR3 is TGTGCTAGCAGCTTAGCGCGTCGGGGGGGCGGAGAGACCCAGTACTTC.

The chain is built from TRBV4-1 and TRBJ2-1; 10 positions match TRBD1. This CDR3 contains 16 residues. With 4 bases clipped from V and 4 bases from J, the junction kept 7 bases outside the gene matches. The germline V gene encodes CDR1 MGHRA and CDR2 YSYEKL. The chain's CDR3 is CASSRTDRGRYNEQFF. The CDR3 region has the DNA TGCGCCAGCAGCCGCACGGACAGGGGGAGGTACAATGAGCAGTTCTTC.

The rearrangement joins TRBV5-1 to TRBJ2-7, with TRBD1 identical over 7 bases. Trimming removed 7 bases from V and 0 bases from J; junction bases left unmatched: 10. The CDR3 is made up of 15 amino acids. Germline V gene sequence: CDR1 SGHRS, CDR2 YFSETQ. The CDR3 sequence: CASRGQWDSSYEQYF. In nucleotides, the CDR3 is TGCGCCAGCCGCGGCCAATGGGACAGCTCCTACGAGCAGTACTTC.

This chain links TRBV29-1 with TRBJ2-7; 7 nucleotides align to TRBD1. The CDR3 contains 14 residues. V lost 4 bases, J lost 0 bases, and 6 bases stayed unmatched. Germline V gives CDR1 SQVTM, CDR2 ANQGSEA. CDR3 DNA: TGCAGCGTTGTCCCACAGGGGCCCTCCTACGAGCAGTACTTC. Protein: CSVVPQGPSYEQYF.

The V call is TRBV5-1, the J call TRBJ2-5, with 8 bases that match TRBD1. Germline V CDR1 and CDR2: SGHRS, YFSETQ. The CDR3 length is 15 residues. V shed 0 bases, J shed 3 bases, and the junction held 4 bases outside the gene matches. CDR3 coding DNA: TGCGCCAGCAGCTTGGCCTCAGGGGGCGAAGAGACCCAGTACTTC. Translated: CASSLASGGEETQYF.

This clone was seen a single time. In DNA form, the CDR3 reads TGTGCCTGGAGTGTAGGGGGCGGGCTAGCGGGACAAAAGCCTAGCACAGATACGCAGTATTTT. It codes for CAWSVGGGLAGQKPSTDTQYF. The rearrangement uses TRBV30 and TRBJ2-3; 9 bases are shared with TRBD2. J lost 0 bases, V lost 0 bases, and 19 bases had no gene match. Germline CDR1 GTSNPN, CDR2 SVGIG (reference sequence). The CDR3 has 21 residues.

This clone turned up a few times. The chain couples TRBV19 to TRBJ2-5; D is perhaps TRBD2 (5 bases). The CDR3 has 15 residues. Trimming left V 6 bases short and J 2 bases short, with 16 bases between. CDR1 is LNHDA, CDR2 SQIVND, per germline (reference sequence). CDR3 nucleotide sequence: TGTGCCAGTAGAGTTCGGGGAGCGAGTCAAGAGACCCAGTACTTC. It yields the protein CASRVRGASQETQYF.

As regards this clone: Sequence at one end of the junction differs from germline and may be a read error. The chain uses TRBV5-8 and TRBJ2-3; 7 bases fit TRBD2. The CDR3 sequence is 14 residues long. CDR1 and CDR2 (germline): SGHTS, YDEGEE. CDR3 sequence reads: CASSLGLAGDTQYF. Here the CDR3 DNA reads TGTGCCAGCAGTTTGGGGTTAGCGGGAGATACGCAGTATTTT.

This clone was seen once. The chain combines TRBV6-5 with TRBJ1-6, with 7 positions matching TRBD1. V shed 2 bases, J shed 7 bases, and the junction held 8 bases outside the gene matches. Germline V gene lookup returns CDR1 MNHEY and CDR2 SVGAGI. The CDR3 contains 16 residues. As DNA, the CDR3 is TGTGCCAGCAGTTACCGGGGACAGATTATGAATTCACCCCTCCACTTT. As protein: CASSYRGQIMNSPLHF.

V is TRBV19 and J is TRBJ1-4; a weak D match, TRBD1 (6 bases). CDR1 and CDR2 (germline): LNHDA, SQIVND (reference sequence). V lost 2 bases, J lost 7 bases, and 11 bases lay in between. The CDR3 contains 14 residues. The DNA for the CDR3 is TGTGCCAGTAGTATAAGAACAGGGATTGAAAAACTGTTTTTT. Protein sequence: CASSIRTGIEKLFF.

In DNA, the CDR3 is TGTGCCAGCAGCTTGGTGTTGGGGGGCCAAGAGACCCAGTACTTC. Amino acids: CASSLVLGGQETQYF. V gene TRBV5-5 combines with J gene TRBJ2-5; TRBD2 might be the D (6 bases). V dropped 0 bases and J dropped 1 base, with 10 bases sitting between them. Germline loops: CDR1 SGHKS, CDR2 YYEKEE (reference sequence). This CDR3 is 15 amino acids long.

The chain has TRBV6-5 and TRBJ1-4; D may be TRBD1 (5 bases). This CDR3 has 10 residues. Looked up from germline, CDR1 is MNHEY and CDR2 is SVGAGI. Trimming pared 8 bases from V and 12 bases from J, leaving 10 bases between. The CDR3 DNA sequence: TGTGCCAGCGGAGCGGGGGAACTGTTTTTT. Residues: CASGAGELFF.

V is TRBV24-1 and J is TRBJ2-1, with a weak D call TRBD1 (6 bases). The germline V gene encodes CDR1 KGHDR and CDR2 SFDVKD. The CDR3 sequence is 14 residues long. Deletions cut 4 bases from V and 4 bases from J, with 10 bases between. The CDR3 coding sequence is TGTGCCACCAGTGACTATACAGGGTACAATGAGCAGTTCTTC. Protein: CATSDYTGYNEQFF.

The chain recombines TRBV7-9 with TRBJ1-5, with a weak D call TRBD1 (6 bases). The germline gives CDR1 SEHNR, CDR2 FQNEAQ (reference sequence). V was clipped by 4 bases and J by 7 bases, with 14 bases between them. CDR3 length: 14 residues. DNA of the CDR3: TGTGCCAGCAGCTCTGGGGGCGTTGGACAGCCCCAGCATTTT. Its protein product is CASSSGGVGQPQHF.

This clone was detected once. This chain uses TRBV6-1 with TRBJ2-7; 9 positions match TRBD2. Germline CDR1 reads MNHNS; CDR2 reads SASEGT. CDR3 length: 16 amino acids. The J segment lost 3 bases and the V segment lost 0 bases, leaving 6 bases of the junction unmatched. CDR3 loop: CASSEAPGTSNYEQYF. CDR3 bases: TGTGCCAGCAGTGAAGCCCCGGGGACTAGCAACTACGAGCAGTACTTC.

The chain joins TRBV14 to TRBJ2-6; 7 bases are a match to TRBD1. J was trimmed by 0 bases and V by 5 bases; bases with no gene match: 1. The CDR3 is 15 residues long. Germline CDR1 is SGHDN and CDR2 is FVKESK. CDR3 coding DNA: TGTGCCAGCAGCGACAGGGACTCTGGGGCCAACGTCCTGACTTTC. Translation: CASSDRDSGANVLTF.

The chain recombines TRBV6-5 with TRBJ1-6; D is unresolved. CDR1 and CDR2 from the germline V gene are MNHEY and SVGAGI. V lost 0 bases and J 6 bases, leaving 12 bases between the germline ends. This CDR3 has 16 amino acids. CDR3 sequence: CASSYSLVRTNSPLHF. DNA for the CDR3: TGTGCCAGCAGTTACTCGTTAGTCCGAACTAATTCACCCCTCCACTTT.

The chain couples TRBV6-5 to TRBJ2-7, with 10 bases aligning to TRBD1. This CDR3 spans 14 amino acids. After removal of 5 bases from V and 5 bases from J, the junction contained 6 bases not matched to a gene. Germline V gives CDR1 MNHEY, CDR2 SVGAGI. CDR3 residues: CASSNRDRGNEQYF. The DNA of the CDR3 is TGTGCCAGCAGTAACCGGGACAGGGGCAACGAGCAGTACTTC.

This clone has more than one count but fewer than ten. V usage is TRBV27 and J usage is TRBJ1-2; 11 bases are a match to TRBD1. V lost 5 bases to trimming and J lost 7 bases; unmatched junction nucleotides: 12. From germline, CDR1 is MNHEY and CDR2 SMNVEV (reference sequence). The CDR3 spans 16 residues. Written as DNA, the CDR3 is TGTGCCAGCAGTATAACGGGACAGGGGGAGTCGGGTGGCTACACCTTC. Protein: CASSITGQGESGGYTF.